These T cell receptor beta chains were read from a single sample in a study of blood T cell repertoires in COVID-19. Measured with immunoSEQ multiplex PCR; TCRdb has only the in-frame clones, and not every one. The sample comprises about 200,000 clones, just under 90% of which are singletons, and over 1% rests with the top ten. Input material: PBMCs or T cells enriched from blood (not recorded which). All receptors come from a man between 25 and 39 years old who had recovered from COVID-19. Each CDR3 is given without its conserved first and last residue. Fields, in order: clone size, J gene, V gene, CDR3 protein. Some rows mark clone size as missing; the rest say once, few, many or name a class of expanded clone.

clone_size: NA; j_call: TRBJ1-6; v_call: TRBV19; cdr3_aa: ASSIAGGAVNSPLH
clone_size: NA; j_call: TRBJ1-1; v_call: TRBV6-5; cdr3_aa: ASSYGLSTPEAF
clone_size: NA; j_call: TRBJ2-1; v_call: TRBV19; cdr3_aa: ASSPRLAGVLFSNEQF
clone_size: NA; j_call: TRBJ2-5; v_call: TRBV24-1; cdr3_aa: ATSEGGGRPETQY
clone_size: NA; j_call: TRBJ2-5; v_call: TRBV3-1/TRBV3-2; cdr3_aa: ASSQQSGGNQETQY
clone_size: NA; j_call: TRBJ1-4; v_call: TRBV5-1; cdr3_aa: ASSPRGAINEKLF
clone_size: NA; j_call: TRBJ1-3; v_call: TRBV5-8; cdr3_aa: ASSLDGNSGNTIY
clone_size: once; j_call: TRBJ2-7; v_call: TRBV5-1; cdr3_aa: ASSLGPRQGRDEQY
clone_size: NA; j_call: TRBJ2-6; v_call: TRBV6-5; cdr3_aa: ASSYSRPRWANVLT
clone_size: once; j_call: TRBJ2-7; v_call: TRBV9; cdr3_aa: ASSVEGGSYEQY
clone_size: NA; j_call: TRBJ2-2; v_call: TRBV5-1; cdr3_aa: ASSLEPSPGELF
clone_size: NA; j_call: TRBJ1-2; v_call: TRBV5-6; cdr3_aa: ASSWGRSNYGYT
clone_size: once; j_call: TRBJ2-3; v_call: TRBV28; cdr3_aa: ASRGQPGTSGRTQY
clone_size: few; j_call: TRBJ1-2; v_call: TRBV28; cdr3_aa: ASSSQGQGARGYT
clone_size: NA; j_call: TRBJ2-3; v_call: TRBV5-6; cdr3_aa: ASSLGGSGDTQY
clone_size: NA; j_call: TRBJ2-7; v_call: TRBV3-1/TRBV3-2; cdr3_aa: ASSQVNRVSTRFLF
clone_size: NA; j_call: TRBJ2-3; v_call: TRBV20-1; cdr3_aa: SASGGSLPSTDTQY
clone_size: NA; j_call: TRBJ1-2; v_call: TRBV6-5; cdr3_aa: ASSRQGDGYT
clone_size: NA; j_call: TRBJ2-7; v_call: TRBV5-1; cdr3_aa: ASSRQAYEQY
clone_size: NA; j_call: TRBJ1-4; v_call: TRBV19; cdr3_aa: ASSPGTNEKLF
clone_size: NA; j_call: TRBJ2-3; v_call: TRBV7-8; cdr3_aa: ASSLYTDTQY
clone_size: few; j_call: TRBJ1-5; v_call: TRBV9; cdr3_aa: ASSPAGNNQPQH
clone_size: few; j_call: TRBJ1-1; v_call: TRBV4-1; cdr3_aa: ASSPHREGDTEAF
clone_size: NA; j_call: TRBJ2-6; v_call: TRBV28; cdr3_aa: ASSPTTDRAGANVLT
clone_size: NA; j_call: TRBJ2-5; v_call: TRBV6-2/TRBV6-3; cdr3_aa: ASSYLGLAGGPGRQETQY
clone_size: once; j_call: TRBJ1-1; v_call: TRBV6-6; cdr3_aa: ASSYSAGGTNTEAF
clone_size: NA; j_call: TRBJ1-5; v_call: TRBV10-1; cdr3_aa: ASSDRFWPQH
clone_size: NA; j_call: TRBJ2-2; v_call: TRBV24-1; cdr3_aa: ATSETSVGDTGELF
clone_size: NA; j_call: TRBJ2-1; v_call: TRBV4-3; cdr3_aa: ASSQEWPSGSYNEQF
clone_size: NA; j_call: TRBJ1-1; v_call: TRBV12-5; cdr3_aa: ASGRAATEAF
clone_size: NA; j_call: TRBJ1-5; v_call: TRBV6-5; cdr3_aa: ASRFRGDSNQPQH
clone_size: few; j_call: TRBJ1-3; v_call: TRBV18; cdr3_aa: ASSPGAGSGNTIY
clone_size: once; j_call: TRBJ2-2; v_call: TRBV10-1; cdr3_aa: ASSDAGGHGELF
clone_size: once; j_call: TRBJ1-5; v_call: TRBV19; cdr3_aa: ASSPIGQSRMAQH
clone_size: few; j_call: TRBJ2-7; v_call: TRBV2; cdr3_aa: ASRGTGENEQY
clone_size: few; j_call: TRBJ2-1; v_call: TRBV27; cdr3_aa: ASSLSWAQGGRQF
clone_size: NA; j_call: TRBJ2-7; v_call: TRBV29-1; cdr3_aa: SVQPGLAPYEQY
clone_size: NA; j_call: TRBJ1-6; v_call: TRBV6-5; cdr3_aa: ASSYSPRQGKSPLH
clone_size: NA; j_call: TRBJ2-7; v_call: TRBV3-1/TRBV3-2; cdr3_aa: ASSLLSSGQY
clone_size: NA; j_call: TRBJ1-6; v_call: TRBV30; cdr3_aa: AWTEAGNSPLH
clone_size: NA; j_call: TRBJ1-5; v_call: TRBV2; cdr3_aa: ASSEGGGDRGQPQH
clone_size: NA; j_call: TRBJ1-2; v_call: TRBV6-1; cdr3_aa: ASSADRDRYYYGYT
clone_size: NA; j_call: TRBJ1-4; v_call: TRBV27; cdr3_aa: ASSPRGAGEKLF
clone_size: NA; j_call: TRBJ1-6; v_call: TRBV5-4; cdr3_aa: ASSPVPGLKNSPLH
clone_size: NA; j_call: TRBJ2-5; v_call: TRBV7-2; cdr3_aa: ASSLEGLAGGGRETQY
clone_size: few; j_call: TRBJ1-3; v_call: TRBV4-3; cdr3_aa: ASSVETGNTIY
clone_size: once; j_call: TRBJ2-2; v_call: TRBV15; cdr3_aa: ATSRDPSGRAGTGELF
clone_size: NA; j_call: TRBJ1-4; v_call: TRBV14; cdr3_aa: ASSQGLATNEKLF
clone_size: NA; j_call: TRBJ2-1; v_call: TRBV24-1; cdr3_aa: ATTAGIYNEQF
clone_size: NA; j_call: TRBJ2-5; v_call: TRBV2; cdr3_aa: ASTEKTGKETQY
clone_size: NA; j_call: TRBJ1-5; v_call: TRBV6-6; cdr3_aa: ASSKTGGWGQPQH
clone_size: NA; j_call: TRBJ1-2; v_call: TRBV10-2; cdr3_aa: ASSDPGQGFYGYT
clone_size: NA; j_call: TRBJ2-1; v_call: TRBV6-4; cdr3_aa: ASRPTSGRVMNEQF
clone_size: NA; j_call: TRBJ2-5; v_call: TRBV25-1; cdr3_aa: ASRAVRGTAQETQY